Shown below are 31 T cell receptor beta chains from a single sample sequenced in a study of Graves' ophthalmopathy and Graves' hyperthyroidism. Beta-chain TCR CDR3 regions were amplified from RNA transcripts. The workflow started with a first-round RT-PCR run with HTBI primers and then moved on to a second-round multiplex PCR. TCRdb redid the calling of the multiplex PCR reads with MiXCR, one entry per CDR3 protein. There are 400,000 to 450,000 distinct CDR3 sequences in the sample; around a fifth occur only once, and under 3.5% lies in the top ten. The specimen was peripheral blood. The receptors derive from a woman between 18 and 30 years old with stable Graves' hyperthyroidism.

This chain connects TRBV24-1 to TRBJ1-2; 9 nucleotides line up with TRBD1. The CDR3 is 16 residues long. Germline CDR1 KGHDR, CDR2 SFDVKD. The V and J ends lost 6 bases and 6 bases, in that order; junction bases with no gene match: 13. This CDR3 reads CATSLGGQGYLDGYTF. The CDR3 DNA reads TGTGCCACCAGTCTAGGAGGACAGGGGTATTTGGATGGCTACACCTTC.

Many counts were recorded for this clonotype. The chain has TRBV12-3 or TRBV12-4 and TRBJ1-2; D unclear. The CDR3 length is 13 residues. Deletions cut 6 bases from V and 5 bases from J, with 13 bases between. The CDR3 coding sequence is TGTGCCAGCAGCTGGGGAGTTACTTATGGCTACACCTTC. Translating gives CASSWGVTYGYTF.

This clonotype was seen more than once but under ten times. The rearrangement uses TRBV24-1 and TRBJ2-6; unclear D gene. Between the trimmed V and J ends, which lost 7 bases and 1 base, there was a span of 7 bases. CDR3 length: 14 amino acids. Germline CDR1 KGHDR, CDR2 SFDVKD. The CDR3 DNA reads TGTGCCACCAGGATAGAGTCTGGGGCCAACGTCCTGACTTTC. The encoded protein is CATRIESGANVLTF.

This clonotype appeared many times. The CDR3 sequence: CASGQGLSYEQYF. The CDR3 region has the DNA TGCGCCAGCGGACAGGGGCTCTCCTACGAGCAGTACTTC. The chain joins TRBV5-1 to TRBJ2-7; 9 bases agree with TRBD1. Unmatched junction bases numbered 2, after V lost 7 bases and J lost 0 bases. Germline V gene data show CDR1 as SGHRS and CDR2 as YFSETQ. This CDR3 contains 13 residues.

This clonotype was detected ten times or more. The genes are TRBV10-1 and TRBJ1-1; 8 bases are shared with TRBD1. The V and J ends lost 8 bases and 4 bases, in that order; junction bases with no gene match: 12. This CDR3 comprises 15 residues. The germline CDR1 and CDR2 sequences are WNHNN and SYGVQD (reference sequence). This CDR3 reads CASPKTGEKSTEAFF. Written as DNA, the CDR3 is TGCGCCAGCCCGAAGACAGGGGAAAAAAGCACTGAAGCTTTCTTT.

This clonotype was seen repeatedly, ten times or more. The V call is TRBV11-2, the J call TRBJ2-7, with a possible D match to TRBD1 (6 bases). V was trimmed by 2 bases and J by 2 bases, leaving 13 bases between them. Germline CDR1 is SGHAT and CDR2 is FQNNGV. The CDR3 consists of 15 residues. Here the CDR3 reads CASSLNRASPYEQYF. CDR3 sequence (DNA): TGTGCCAGCAGCTTAAACAGGGCCTCACCCTACGAGCAGTACTTC. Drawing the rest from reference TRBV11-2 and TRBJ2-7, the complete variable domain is EAGVAQSPRYKIIEKRQSVAFWCNPISGHATLYWYQQILGQGPKLLIQFQNNGVVDDSQLPKDRFSAERLKGVDSTLKIQPAKLEDSAVYLCASSLNRASPYEQYFGPGTRLTVT.

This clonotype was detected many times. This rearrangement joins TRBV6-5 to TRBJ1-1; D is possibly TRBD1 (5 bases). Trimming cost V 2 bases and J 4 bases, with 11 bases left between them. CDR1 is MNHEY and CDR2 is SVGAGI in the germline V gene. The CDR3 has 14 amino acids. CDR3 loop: CASSYKGQVTEAFF. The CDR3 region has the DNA TGTGCCAGCAGTTACAAGGGGCAGGTCACTGAAGCTTTCTTT.

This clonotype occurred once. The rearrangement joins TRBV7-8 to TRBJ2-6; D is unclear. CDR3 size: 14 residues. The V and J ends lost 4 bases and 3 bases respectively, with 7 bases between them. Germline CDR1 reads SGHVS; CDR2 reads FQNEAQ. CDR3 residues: CASSSNGGANVLTF. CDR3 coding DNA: TGTGCCAGCAGCTCTAATGGTGGGGCCAACGTCCTGACTTTC.

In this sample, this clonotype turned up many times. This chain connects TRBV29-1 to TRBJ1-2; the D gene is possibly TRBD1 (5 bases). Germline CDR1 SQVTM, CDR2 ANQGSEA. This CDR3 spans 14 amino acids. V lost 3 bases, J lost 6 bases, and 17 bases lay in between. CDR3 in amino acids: CSVDGGRGRHGYTF. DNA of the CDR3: TGCAGCGTTGATGGCGGGCGGGGCAGACATGGCTACACCTTC.

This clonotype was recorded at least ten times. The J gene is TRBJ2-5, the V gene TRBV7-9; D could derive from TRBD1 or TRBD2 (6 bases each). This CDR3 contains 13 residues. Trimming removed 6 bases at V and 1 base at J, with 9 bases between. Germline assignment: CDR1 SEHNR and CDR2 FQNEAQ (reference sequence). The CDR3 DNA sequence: TGTGCCAGCAGTTGGGGGGCCCAAGAGACCCAGTACTTC. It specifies CASSWGAQETQYF.

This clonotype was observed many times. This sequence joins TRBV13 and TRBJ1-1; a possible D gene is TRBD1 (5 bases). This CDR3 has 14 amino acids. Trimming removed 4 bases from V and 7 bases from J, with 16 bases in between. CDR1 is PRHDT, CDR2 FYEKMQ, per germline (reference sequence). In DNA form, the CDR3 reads TGTGCCAGCAGCTCAGGGTGGGGCATAGTTGAAGCTTTCTTT. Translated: CASSSGWGIVEAFF.

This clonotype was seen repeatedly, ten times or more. The CDR3 loop is CASSYSRTGAGELFF. CDR3 nucleotide sequence: TGTGCCAGCAGTTACTCGAGGACAGGGGCCGGGGAGCTGTTTTTT. The V and J genes are TRBV6-5 and TRBJ2-2, with 9 bases aligning to TRBD1. Germline V lookup: CDR1 MNHEY, CDR2 SVGAGI. J was trimmed by 6 bases and V by 0 bases; bases with no gene match: 2. The CDR3 runs to 15 residues.

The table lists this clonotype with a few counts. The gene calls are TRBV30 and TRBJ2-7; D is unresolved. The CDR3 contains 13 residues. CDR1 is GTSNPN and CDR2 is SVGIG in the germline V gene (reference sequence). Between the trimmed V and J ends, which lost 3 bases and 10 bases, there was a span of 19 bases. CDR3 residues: CAWSFETLGDQYF. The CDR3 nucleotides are TGTGCCTGGAGCTTCGAGACATTGGGTGATCAGTACTTC.

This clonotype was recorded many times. The CDR3 nucleotides read TGTGCCAGCAGCCAAATACAGGGGGGTGAAGCTTTCTTT. Amino acid sequence: CASSQIQGGEAFF. The J gene is TRBJ1-1, the V gene TRBV3-1; 8 bases agree with TRBD1. V was pared by 2 bases and J by 7 bases, with 3 bases of the junction left unmatched. The length of the CDR3 is 13 residues. Germline-derived CDR1 and CDR2 are LGHDT and YNNKEL (reference sequence).

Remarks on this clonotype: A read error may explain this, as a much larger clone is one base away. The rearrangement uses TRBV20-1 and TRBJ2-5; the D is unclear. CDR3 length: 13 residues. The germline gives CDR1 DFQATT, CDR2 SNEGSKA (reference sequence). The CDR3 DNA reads TGCAGTGCTAGGGTGGCCTTTAAAGATACCCAGTACTTC. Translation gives CSARVAFKDTQYF.

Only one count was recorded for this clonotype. The CDR3 loop reads CASSYVLVYTEAFF. Here the CDR3 DNA reads TGTGCCAGCAGTTACGTATTGGTATACACTGAAGCTTTCTTT. This sequence joins TRBV6-2 or TRBV6-3 and TRBJ1-1, with no clear D. Germline CDR1 and CDR2: MNHEY and SVGEGT. Trimming shortened V by 2 bases and J by 3 bases, and 10 bases separated the two germline ends. This CDR3 is 14 amino acids long.

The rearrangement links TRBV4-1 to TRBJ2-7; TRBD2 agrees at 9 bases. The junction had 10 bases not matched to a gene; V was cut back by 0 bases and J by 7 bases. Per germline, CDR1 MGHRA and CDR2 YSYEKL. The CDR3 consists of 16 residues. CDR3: CASSQERGLALGEQYF. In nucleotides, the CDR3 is TGCGCCAGCAGCCAAGAGAGGGGACTAGCCCTTGGGGAGCAGTACTTC.

CDR3 nucleotides: TGTGCCAGCAGGCTGACCGGGACTAGCGGTTCCTACGAGCAGTACTTC. It codes for CASRLTGTSGSYEQYF. This sequence joins TRBV3-1 and TRBJ2-7; the match to TRBD2 covers 11 bases. The ends lost 6 bases at V and 1 base at J; junction bases unmatched: 8. This CDR3 is built from 16 residues. Germline V gives CDR1 LGHDT, CDR2 YNNKEL (reference sequence).

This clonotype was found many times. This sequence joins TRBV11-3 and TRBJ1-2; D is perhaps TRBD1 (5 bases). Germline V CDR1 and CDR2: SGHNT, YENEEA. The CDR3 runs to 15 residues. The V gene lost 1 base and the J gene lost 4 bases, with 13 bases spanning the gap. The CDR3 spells CASSLGRPRGYGYTF. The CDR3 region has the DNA TGTGCCAGCAGCTTAGGAAGACCGAGGGGCTATGGCTACACCTTC. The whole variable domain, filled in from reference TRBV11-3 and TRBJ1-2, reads EAGVVQSPRYKIIEKKQPVAFWCNPISGHNTLYWYLQNLGQGPELLIRYENEEAVDDSQLPKDRFSAERLKGVDSTLKIQPAELGDSAVYLCASSLGRPRGYGYTFGSGTRLTVV.

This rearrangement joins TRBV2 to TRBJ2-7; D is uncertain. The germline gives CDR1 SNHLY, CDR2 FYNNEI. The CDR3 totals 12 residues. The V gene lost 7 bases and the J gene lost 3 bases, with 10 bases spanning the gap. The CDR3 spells CASKGSYYEQYF. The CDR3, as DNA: TGTGCCAGCAAGGGCAGCTACTACGAGCAGTACTTC.

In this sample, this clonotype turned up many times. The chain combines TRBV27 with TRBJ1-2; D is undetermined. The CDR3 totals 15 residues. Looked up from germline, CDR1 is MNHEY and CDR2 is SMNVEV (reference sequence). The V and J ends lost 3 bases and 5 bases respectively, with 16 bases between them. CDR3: CASSLSGASGYGYTF. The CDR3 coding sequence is TGTGCCAGCAGTTTGTCCGGTGCCAGTGGGTATGGCTACACCTTC.

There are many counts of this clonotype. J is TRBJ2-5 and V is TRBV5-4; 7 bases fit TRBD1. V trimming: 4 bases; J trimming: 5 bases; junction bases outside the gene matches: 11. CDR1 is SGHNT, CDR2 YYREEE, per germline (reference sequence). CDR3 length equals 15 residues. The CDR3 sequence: CASSNAQGVRETQYF. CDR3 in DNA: TGTGCCAGCAGCAACGCGCAGGGGGTGCGGGAGACCCAGTACTTC. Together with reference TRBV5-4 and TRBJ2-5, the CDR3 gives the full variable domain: ETGVTQSPTHLIKTRGQQVTLRCSSQSGHNTVSWYQQALGQGPQFIFQYYREEENGRGNFPPRFSGLQFPNYSSELNVNALELDDSALYLCASSNAQGVRETQYFGPGTRLLVL.

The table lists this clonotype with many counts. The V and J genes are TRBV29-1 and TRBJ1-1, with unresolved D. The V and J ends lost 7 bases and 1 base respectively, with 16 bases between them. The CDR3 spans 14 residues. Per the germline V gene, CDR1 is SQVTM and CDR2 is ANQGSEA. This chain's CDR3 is CSAGRSAWNTEAFF. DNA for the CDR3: TGCAGCGCGGGTCGATCGGCCTGGAACACTGAAGCTTTCTTT.

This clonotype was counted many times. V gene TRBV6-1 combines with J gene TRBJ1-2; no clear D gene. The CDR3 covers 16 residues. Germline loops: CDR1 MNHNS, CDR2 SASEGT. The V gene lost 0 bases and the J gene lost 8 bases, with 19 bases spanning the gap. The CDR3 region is CASSEALRVRVGGYTF. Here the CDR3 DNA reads TGTGCCAGCAGTGAAGCGCTTCGGGTCCGAGTGGGCGGCTACACCTTC.

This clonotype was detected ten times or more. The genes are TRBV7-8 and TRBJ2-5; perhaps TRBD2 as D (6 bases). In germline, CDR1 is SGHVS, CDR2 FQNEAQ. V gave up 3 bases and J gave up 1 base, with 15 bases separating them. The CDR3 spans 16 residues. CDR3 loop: CASSLFSVGGQETQYF. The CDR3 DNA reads TGTGCCAGCAGCTTGTTCTCAGTCGGGGGCCAAGAGACCCAGTACTTC.

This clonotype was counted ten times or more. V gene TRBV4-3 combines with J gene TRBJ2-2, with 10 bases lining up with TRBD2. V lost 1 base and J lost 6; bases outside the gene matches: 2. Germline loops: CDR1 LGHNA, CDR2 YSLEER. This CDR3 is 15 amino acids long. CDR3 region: CASSQVTSGAGELFF. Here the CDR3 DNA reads TGCGCCAGCAGCCAAGTTACTAGCGGGGCCGGGGAGCTGTTTTTT.

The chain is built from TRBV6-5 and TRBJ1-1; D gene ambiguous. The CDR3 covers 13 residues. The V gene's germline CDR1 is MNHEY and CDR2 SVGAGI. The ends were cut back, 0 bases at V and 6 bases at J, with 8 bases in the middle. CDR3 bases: TGTGCCAGCAGTTACTCGAGCGCCTCTGAAGCTTTCTTT. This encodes CASSYSSASEAFF.

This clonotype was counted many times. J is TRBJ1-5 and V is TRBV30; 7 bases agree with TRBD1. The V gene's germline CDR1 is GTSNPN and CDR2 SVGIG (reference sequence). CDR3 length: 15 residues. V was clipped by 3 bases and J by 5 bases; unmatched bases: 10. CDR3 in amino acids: CAWSAGAGGDQPQHF. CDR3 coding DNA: TGTGCCTGGAGCGCCGGAGCAGGGGGAGATCAGCCCCAGCATTTT.

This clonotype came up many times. The DNA for the CDR3 is TGTGCCAGCAGCGGACAGGGTGGGGCTGAAGCTTTCTTT. This sequence encodes CASSGQGGAEAFF. This chain joins TRBV9 and TRBJ1-1; 7 bases line up with TRBD1. Germline trimming cut 3 bases from V and 6 bases from J; bases unmatched to any gene: 5. Germline CDR1 SGDLS, CDR2 YYNGEE. This CDR3 region has 13 residues. The full variable domain, in which reference TRBV9 and TRBJ1-1 provide the parts outside the CDR3, is DSGVTQTPKHLITATGQRVTLRCSPRSGDLSVYWYQQSLDQGLQFLIQYYNGEERAKGNILERFSAQQFPDLHSELNLSSLELGDSALYFCASSGQGGAEAFFGQGTRLTVV.

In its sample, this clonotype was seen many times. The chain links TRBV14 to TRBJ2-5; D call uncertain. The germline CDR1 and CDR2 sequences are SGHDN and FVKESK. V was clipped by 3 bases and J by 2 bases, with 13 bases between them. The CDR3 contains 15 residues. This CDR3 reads CASSHSWLTQETQYF. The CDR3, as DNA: TGTGCCAGCAGCCATTCGTGGCTGACACAAGAGACCCAGTACTTC.

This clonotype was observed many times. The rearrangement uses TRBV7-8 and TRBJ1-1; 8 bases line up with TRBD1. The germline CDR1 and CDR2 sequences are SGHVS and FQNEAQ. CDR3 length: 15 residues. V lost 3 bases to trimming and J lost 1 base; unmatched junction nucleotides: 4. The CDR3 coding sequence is TGTGCCAGCAGCTTCGACAGGGGATCGAACACTGAAGCTTTCTTT. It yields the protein CASSFDRGSNTEAFF.